This T cell receptor beta chain came from a study of response to subunit inactivated influenza vaccine. MiXCR, run by TCRdb on the RT-PCR reads, gives a single entry per CDR3 protein. The table has a few hundred thousand distinct CDR3 sequences, 21% seen once; the top ten hold roughly 10%. The sequence came from a man between 50 and 75 years old who received an inactivated influenza vaccine. The specimen comprised PBMCs from blood, sampled 21 months after vaccination.

For the CDR3, the DNA is TGTGCCAGCTCACCAGAGTCATTAGGCCTCACAGATACGCAGTATTTT. This codes for CASSPESLGLTDTQYF. The chain is built from TRBV18 and TRBJ2-3, with no clear D. Trimming left V 2 bases short and J 2 bases short, with 14 bases between. The germline V gene encodes CDR1 KGHSH and CDR2 LQKENI. The CDR3 sequence is 16 residues long.